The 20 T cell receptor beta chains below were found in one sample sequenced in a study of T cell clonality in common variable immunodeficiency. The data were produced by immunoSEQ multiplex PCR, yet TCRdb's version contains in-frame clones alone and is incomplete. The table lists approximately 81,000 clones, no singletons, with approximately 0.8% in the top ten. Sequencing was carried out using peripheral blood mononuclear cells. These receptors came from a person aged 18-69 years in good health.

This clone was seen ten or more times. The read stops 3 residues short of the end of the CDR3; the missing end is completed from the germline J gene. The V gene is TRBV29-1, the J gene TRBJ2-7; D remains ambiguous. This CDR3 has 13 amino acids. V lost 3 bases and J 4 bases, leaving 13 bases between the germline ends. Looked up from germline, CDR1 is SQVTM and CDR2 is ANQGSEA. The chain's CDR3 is CSVESDIGYEQYF. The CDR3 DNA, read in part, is TGCAGCGTTGAGTCGGATATCGGGTACGAG.

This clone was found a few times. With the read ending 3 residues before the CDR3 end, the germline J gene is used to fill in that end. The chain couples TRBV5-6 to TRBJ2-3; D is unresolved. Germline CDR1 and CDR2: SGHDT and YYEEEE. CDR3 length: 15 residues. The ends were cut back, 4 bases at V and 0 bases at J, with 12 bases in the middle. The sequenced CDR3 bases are TGTGCCAGCAGCCAAGTCTTAGCCAGCACAGATACG. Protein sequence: CASSQVLASTDT. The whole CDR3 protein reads CASSQVLASTDTQYF.

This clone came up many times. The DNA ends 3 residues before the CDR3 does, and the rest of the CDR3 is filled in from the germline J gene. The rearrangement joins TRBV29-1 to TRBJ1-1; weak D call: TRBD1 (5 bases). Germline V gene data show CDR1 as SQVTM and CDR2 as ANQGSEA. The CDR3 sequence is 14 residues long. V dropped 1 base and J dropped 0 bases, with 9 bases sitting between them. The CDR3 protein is CSVEGLRVNTEAFF. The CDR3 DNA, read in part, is TGCAGCGTTGAAGGACTCAGGGTGAACACTGAA. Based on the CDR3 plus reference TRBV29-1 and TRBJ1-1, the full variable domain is SAVISQKPSRDICQRGTSLTIQCQVDSQVTMMFWYRQQPGQSLTLIATANQGSEATYESGFVIDKFPISRPNLTFSTLTVSNMSPEDSSIYLCSVEGLRVNTEAFFGQGTRLTVV.

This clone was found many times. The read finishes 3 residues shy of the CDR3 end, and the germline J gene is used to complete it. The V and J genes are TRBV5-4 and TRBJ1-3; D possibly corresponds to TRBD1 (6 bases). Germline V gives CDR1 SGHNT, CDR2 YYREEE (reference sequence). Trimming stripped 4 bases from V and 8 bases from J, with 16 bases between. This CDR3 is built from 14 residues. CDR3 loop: CASSLTGNRDTIYF. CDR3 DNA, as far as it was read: TGTGCCAGCAGCCTAACAGGGAACCGAGACACC.

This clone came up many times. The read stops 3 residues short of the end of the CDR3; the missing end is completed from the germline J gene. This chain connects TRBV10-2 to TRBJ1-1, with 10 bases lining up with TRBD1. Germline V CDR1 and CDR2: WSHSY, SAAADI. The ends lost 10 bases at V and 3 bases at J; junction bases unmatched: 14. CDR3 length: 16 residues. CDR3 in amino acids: CATKTGGESWDTEAFF. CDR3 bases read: TGCGCCACCAAGACAGGGGGCGAGTCATGGGACACTGAA.

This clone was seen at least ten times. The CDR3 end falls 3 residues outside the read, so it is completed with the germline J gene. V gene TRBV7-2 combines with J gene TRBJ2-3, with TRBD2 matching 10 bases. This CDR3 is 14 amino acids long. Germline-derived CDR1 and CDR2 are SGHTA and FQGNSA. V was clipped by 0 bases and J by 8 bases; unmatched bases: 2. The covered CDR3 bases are TGTGCCAGCAGCTTAGCCTCTAGCGGGAGTACG. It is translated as CASSLASSGST. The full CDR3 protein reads CASSLASSGSTQYF. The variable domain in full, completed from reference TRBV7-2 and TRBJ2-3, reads GAGVSQSPSNKVTEKGKDVELRCDPISGHTALYWYRQSLGQGLEFLIYFQGNSAPDKSGLPSDRFSAERTGGSVSTLTIQRTQQEDSAVYLCASSLASSGSTQYFGPGTRLTVL.

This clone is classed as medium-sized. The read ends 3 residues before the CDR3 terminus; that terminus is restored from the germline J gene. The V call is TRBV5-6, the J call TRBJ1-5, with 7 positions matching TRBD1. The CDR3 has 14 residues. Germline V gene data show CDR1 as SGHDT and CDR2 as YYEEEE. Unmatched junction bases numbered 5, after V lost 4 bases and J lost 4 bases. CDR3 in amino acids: CASSVQGVNQPQHF. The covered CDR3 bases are TGTGCCAGCAGCGTTCAGGGGGTAAATCAGCCC. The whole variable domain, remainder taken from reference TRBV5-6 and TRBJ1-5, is DAGVTQSPTHLIKTRGQQVTLRCSPKSGHDTVSWYQQALGQGPQFIFQYYEEEERQRGNFPDRFSGHQFPNYSSELNVNALLLGDSALYLCASSVQGVNQPQHFGDGTRLSIL.

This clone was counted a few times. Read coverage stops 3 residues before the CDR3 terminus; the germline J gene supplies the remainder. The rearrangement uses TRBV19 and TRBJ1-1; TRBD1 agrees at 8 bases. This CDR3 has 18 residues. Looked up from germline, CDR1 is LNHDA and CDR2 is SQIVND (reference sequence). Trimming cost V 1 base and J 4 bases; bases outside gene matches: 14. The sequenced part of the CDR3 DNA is TGTGCCAGTAGTATAGCCGGACAGGGTGTTGGTTGGGGCACTGAA. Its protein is CASSIAGQGVGWGTE. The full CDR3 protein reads CASSIAGQGVGWGTEAFF.

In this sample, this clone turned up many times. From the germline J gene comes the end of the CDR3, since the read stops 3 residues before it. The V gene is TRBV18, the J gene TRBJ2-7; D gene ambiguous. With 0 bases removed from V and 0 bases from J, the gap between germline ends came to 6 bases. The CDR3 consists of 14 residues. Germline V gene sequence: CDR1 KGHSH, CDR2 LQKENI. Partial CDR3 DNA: TGTGCCAGCTCACCACCGGGCTTCTCCTACGAG. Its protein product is CASSPPGFSYE. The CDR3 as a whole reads CASSPPGFSYEQYF.

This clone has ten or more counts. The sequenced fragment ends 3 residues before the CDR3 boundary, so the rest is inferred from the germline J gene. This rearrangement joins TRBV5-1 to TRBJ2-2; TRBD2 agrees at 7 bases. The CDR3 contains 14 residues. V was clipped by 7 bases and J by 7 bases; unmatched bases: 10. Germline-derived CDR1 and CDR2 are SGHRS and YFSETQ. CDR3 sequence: CASYREEGNGELFF. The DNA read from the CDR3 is TGCGCCAGCTATCGGGAGGAGGGGAACGGGGAG.

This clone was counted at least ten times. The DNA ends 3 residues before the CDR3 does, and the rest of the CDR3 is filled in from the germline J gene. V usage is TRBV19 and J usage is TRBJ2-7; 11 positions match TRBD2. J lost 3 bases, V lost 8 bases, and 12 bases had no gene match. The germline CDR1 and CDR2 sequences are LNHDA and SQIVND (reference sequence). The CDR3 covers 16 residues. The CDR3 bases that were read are TGTGCCAGTTTTCGGCCTAGCGGGAGGCCGGGCTACGAG. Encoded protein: CASFRPSGRPGYE. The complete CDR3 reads CASFRPSGRPGYEQYF.

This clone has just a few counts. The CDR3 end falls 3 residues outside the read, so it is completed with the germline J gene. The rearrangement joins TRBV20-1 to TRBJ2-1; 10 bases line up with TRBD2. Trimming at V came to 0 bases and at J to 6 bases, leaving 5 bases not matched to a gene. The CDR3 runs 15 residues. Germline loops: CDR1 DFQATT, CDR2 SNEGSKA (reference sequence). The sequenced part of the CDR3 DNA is TGCAGTGCTAGAGATTACCTAGCGGGGGCCAATGAG. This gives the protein CSARDYLAGANE. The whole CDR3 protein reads CSARDYLAGANEQFF.

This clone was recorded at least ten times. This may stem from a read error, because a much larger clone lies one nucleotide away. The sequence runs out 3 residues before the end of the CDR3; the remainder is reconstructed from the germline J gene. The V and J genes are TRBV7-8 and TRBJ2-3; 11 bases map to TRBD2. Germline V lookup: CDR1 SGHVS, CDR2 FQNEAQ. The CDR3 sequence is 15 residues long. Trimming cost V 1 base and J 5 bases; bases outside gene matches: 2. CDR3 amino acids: CASSLGLAGLDTQYF. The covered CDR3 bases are TGTGCCAGCAGCTTAGGACTAGCGGGACTAGATACG.

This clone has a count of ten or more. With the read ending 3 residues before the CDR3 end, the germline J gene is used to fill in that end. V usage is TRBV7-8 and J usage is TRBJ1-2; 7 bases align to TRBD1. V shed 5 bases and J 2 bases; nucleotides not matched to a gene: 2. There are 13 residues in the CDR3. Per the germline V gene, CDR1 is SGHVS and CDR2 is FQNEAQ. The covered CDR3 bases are TGTGCCAGCAGCCCGGGACAGAACTATGGC. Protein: CASSPGQNYG. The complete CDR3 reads CASSPGQNYGYTF.

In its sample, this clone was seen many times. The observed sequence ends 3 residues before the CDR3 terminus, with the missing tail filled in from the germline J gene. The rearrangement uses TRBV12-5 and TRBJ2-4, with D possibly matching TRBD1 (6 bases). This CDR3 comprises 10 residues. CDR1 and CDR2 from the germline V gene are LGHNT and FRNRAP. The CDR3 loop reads CARPQGRQYF. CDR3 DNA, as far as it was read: TGTGCTAGGCCGCAGGGGCGT.

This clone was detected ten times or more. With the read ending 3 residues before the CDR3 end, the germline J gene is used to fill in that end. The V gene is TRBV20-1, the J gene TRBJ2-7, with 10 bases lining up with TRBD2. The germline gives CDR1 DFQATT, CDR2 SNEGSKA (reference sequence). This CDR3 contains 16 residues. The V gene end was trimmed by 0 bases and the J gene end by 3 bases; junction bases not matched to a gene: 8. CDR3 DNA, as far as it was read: TGCAGTGCTAGAGATCCCGCGCTAGCGGGAGACTACGAG. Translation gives CSARDPALAGDYE. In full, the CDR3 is CSARDPALAGDYEQYF.

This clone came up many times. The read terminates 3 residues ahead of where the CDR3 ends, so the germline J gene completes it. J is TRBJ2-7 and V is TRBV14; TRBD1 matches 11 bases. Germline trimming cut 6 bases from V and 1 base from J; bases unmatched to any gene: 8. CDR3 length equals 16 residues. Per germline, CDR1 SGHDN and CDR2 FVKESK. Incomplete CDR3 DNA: TGTGCCAGCAGGCCTACCGGGACAGGGGGTTCCTACGAG. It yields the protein CASRPTGTGGSYE. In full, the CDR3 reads CASRPTGTGGSYEQYF.

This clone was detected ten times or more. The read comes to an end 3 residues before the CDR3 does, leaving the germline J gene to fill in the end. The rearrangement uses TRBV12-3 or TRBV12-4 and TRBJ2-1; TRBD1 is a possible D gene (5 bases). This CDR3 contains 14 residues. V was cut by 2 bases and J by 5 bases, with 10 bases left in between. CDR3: CASSLQGGNNEQFF. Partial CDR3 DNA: TGTGCCAGCAGTTTACAGGGTGGGAACAATGAG.

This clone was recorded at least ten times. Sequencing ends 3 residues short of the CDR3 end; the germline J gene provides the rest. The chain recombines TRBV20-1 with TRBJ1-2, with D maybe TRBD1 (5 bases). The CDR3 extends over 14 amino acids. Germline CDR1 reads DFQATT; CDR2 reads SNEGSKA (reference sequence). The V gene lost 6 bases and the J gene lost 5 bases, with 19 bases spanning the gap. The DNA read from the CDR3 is TGCAGTGCCCAGCCCTTACAGGTTCTTTATGGC. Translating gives CSAQPLQVLYG. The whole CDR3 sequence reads CSAQPLQVLYGYTF.

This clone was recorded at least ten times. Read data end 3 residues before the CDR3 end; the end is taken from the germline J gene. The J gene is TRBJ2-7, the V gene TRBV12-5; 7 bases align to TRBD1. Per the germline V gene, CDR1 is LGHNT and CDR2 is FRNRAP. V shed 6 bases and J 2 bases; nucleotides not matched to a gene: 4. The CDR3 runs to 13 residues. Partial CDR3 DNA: TGTGCTAGTGGCCCCGGGACAGCCTACGAG. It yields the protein CASGPGTAYE. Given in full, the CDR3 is CASGPGTAYEQYF.